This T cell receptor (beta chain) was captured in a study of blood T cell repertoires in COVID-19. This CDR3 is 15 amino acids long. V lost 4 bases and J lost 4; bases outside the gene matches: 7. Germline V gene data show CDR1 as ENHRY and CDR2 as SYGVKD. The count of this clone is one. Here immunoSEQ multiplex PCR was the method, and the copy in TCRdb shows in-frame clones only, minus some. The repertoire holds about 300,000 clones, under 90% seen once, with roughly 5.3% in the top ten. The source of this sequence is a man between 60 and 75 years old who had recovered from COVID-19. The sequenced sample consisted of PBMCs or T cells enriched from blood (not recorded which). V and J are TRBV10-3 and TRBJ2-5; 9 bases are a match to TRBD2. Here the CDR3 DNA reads TGTGCCATCAGTGCCACGCCACTAGCGGGAGAGACCCAGTACTTC. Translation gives CAISATPLAGETQYF.